A single sample is the source of the 12 T cell receptor beta chains below, sequenced in a study of T cells in Graves' hyperthyroidism and ophthalmopathy. Researchers amplified the TCR beta CDR3 regions from RNA transcripts. HTBI primers drove first-round RT-PCR of the TCR CDR3. MiXCR, run by TCRdb on the multiplex PCR reads, gives a single entry per CDR3 protein. Here the sample spans 300,000 or so distinct CDR3 sequences, over 15% being singletons. Sample: blood. These receptors were collected from an older woman with Graves' ophthalmopathy.

In this sample, this clonotype turned up a few times. The rearrangement links TRBV19 to TRBJ2-7, with TRBD1 matching 10 bases. Germline CDR1 reads LNHDA; CDR2 reads SQIVND (reference sequence). J gave up 2 bases and V 6 bases, and 7 bases lay outside the gene matches. The CDR3 loop spans 15 amino acids. This CDR3 reads CASRITGTGAYEQYF. In nucleotides, the CDR3 is TGTGCCAGTAGGATTACCGGGACAGGGGCCTACGAGCAGTACTTC.

CDR3 in DNA: TGTGCCACCAGTGACGACAGGTCCAACTCTGGGGCCAACGTCCTGACTTTC. Its translation: CATSDDRSNSGANVLTF. The J gene is TRBJ2-6, the V gene TRBV24-1, with D possibly TRBD1 on 6 matching bases. Trimming removed 4 bases at V and 0 bases at J, with 12 bases between. Germline lookup yields CDR1 KGHDR and CDR2 SFDVKD. The CDR3 loop spans 17 amino acids.

Only a few counts were recorded for this clonotype. This sequence may be a read error, since a much larger clone differs from it by one base. The chain carries TRBV28 and TRBJ1-1; possible D gene TRBD1, 5 bases. The CDR3 covers 15 residues. Germline CDR1 MDHEN, CDR2 SYDVKM. Trimming took 7 bases from V and 4 from J, leaving 19 bases between them. The CDR3 nucleotides read TGTGCCAGCAACCGTGGATGGGGCGCGAGCACTGAAGCTTTCTTT. It specifies CASNRGWGASTEAFF.

In its sample, this clonotype was seen many times. The chain links TRBV12-3 or TRBV12-4 to TRBJ2-2; 8 bases match TRBD2. The V and J ends lost 7 bases and 2 bases, in that order; junction bases with no gene match: 6. The CDR3 is made up of 15 amino acids. CDR3 region: CASKETSGNTGELFF. CDR3 nucleotide sequence: TGTGCCAGCAAAGAAACTAGCGGTAACACCGGGGAGCTGTTTTTT.

Ten or more counts support this clonotype. The genes are TRBV5-1 and TRBJ1-1; D gene ambiguous. This CDR3 spans 15 amino acids. CDR1 SGHRS and CDR2 YFSETQ come from the germline V gene. Trimming removed 3 bases at V and 6 bases at J, with 18 bases between. The CDR3: CASSSLSGLTSEAFF. The CDR3, as DNA: TGCGCCAGCAGCTCTCTCAGCGGACTCACATCTGAAGCTTTCTTT.

This clonotype showed up many times. The chain has TRBV6-5 and TRBJ2-1; D call uncertain. V lost 2 bases to trimming and J lost 5 bases, with 16 bases between them. CDR1 is MNHEY, CDR2 SVGAGI, per germline. The CDR3 consists of 16 residues. The CDR3 DNA follows: TGTGCCAGCAGTTACGGCCCAGGCGTTTCCCACAATGAGCAGTTCTTC. It codes for CASSYGPGVSHNEQFF.

This clonotype showed up many times. The chain joins TRBV2 to TRBJ1-6; 11 positions match TRBD1. Per the germline V gene, CDR1 is SNHLY and CDR2 is FYNNEI. Losses at the gene ends were 7 bases for V and 9 bases for J; bases not matched to a gene: 11. CDR3 size: 16 residues. The CDR3 here is CASKGTGGIMGSPLHF. CDR3 nucleotides: TGTGCCAGCAAAGGGACAGGGGGAATAATGGGTTCACCCCTCCACTTT.

The chain employs TRBV5-1 and TRBJ2-3; 10 nucleotides align to TRBD2. The ends lost 0 bases at V and 4 bases at J; junction bases unmatched: 5. Germline loops: CDR1 SGHRS, CDR2 YFSETQ. The CDR3 has 16 amino acids. The CDR3 DNA sequence: TGCGCCAGCAGCTTGGAGCTAGCGGGAGAATCAGATACGCAGTATTTT. Amino acids: CASSLELAGESDTQYF.

This clonotype was recorded many times. CDR3 DNA sequence: TGTGCCAGCAGTCGCCGATCAAGTAGCGGGAGGGACAATGAGCAGTTCTTC. Amino acid sequence: CASSRRSSSGRDNEQFF. The chain recombines TRBV7-9 with TRBJ2-1; 11 bases line up with TRBD2. The V gene end was trimmed by 6 bases and the J gene end by 5 bases; junction bases not matched to a gene: 12. The CDR3 extends over 17 amino acids. Germline CDR1 reads SEHNR; CDR2 reads FQNEAQ (reference sequence).

This clonotype was observed many times. The V and J genes are TRBV30 and TRBJ1-1, with D possibly TRBD1 on 5 matching bases. Germline lookup yields CDR1 GTSNPN and CDR2 SVGIG (reference sequence). The CDR3 has 13 residues. V was trimmed by 3 bases and J by 1 base, leaving 9 bases between them. The CDR3 DNA reads TGTGCCTGGAGAAAGGGGTGGAACACTGAAGCTTTCTTT. Encoded protein: CAWRKGWNTEAFF. Using reference TRBV30 and TRBJ1-1 for the parts outside the CDR3, the full variable domain is SQTIHQWPATLVQPVGSPLSLECTVEGTSNPNLYWYRQAAGRGLQLLFYSVGIGQISSEVPQNLSASRPQDRQFILSSKKLLLSDSGFYLCAWRKGWNTEAFFGQGTRLTVV.

The chain is built from TRBV14 and TRBJ1-3, with a tentative D call TRBD1 (5 bases). This CDR3 has 16 amino acids. V was clipped by 0 bases and J by 3 bases, with 12 bases between them. The germline CDR1 and CDR2 sequences are SGHDN and FVKESK. CDR3 sequence reads: CASSQDWGDVGNTIYF. The CDR3 DNA reads as TGTGCCAGCAGCCAAGATTGGGGGGACGTTGGAAACACCATATATTTT. Drawing the rest from reference TRBV14 and TRBJ1-3, the complete variable domain is EAGVTQFPSHSVIEKGQTVTLRCDPISGHDNLYWYRRVMGKEIKFLLHFVKESKQDESGMPNNRFLAERTGGTYSTLKVQPAELEDSGVYFCASSQDWGDVGNTIYFGEGSWLTVV.

In its sample, this clonotype was seen a few times. This chain connects TRBV19 to TRBJ2-7, with TRBD1 identical over 8 bases. The V gene end was trimmed by 3 bases and the J gene end by 5 bases; junction bases not matched to a gene: 6. The CDR3 runs to 14 residues. CDR1 is LNHDA and CDR2 is SQIVND in the germline V gene (reference sequence). The CDR3 DNA is TGTGCCAGTAGTATCCAGGGGGCTGGCCACGAGCAGTACTTC. The encoded protein is CASSIQGAGHEQYF.